This T cell receptor (beta chain) was found in a study of T-cell reconstitution after alpha-beta-depleted transplantation in children. The authors prepared the TCRbeta library with unique molecular identifiers. TCRdb re-called the PCR reads through MiXCR, storing one row per CDR3 protein. Of roughly 100,000 distinct CDR3 sequences listed, 6% were seen once; the top ten hold 6.1%. This clonotype appeared many times. Its matching antigen is unknown. The CDR3 length is 16 residues. The ends were cut back, 2 bases at V and 6 bases at J, with 18 bases in the middle. From germline, CDR1 is MNHEY and CDR2 SMNVEV (reference sequence). The study's findings and limits: Approximately two months post-transplant, alpha-beta T cells reportedly originated from several hundred expanded graft clones.

This clonotype was obtained from a female patient aged 2-15 years who had a stem cell transplant for Fanconi anemia, so the T cells may come from the graft donor. This specimen was PBMCs, mostly from graft donor cells, taken 60 days after TCRalphabeta/CD19-depleted stem cell transplant. The rearrangement links TRBV27 to TRBJ2-3; D remains ambiguous. CDR3 in amino acids: CASSLDWFRTGDTQYF. For the CDR3, the DNA is TGTGCCAGCAGTTTAGACTGGTTTCGGACCGGGGATACGCAGTATTTT.